These 9 T cell receptor beta chains were sequenced from one sample in a study of blood T cell repertoires in COVID-19. Method: immunoSEQ multiplex PCR; TCRdb's copy keeps in-frame clones and lacks some. This sample has roughly 78,000 clones, with around 86% found just once. The specimen was peripheral blood. These receptors were obtained from an older woman with acute or convalescent COVID-19.

This chain links TRBV27 with TRBJ1-1; D is possibly TRBD1 (5 bases). V dropped 5 bases and J dropped 2 bases, with 24 bases sitting between them. Germline loops: CDR1 MNHEY, CDR2 SMNVEV (reference sequence). The CDR3 length is 18 residues. The CDR3 coding sequence is TGTGCCAGCAGTGCGGTTAGAGGTCAGTCTAGGGGCAACACTGAAGCTTTCTTT. Translation gives CASSAVRGQSRGNTEAFF.

The chain employs TRBV30 and TRBJ2-6; D is ambiguous. The V gene's germline CDR1 is GTSNPN and CDR2 SVGIG (reference sequence). V was trimmed by 7 bases and J by 0 bases, leaving 4 bases between them. This CDR3 contains 12 residues. The CDR3 here is CASVSGANVLTF. For the CDR3, the DNA is TGTGCCTCGGTCTCTGGGGCCAACGTCCTGACTTTC.

This clone was counted once. The chain employs TRBV7-3 and TRBJ2-1; D possibly corresponds to TRBD1 (5 bases). Trimming removed 4 bases from V and 9 bases from J, with 13 bases in between. Germline CDR1 SGHTA, CDR2 FQGTGA. The CDR3 runs to 13 residues. CDR3 protein: CASSSLRESEQFF. The DNA of the CDR3 is TGTGCCAGCAGCTCCCTCAGGGAAAGTGAGCAGTTCTTC.

This chain connects TRBV10-3 to TRBJ2-7; the match to TRBD1 covers 9 bases. Germline V CDR1 and CDR2: ENHRY, SYGVKD. This CDR3 comprises 12 residues. V was pared by 11 bases and J by 5 bases, with 7 bases of the junction left unmatched. The CDR3 nucleotides read TGTGCCGCCCGGACAGGGGAAAACGAGCAGTACTTC. It encodes CAARTGENEQYF.

The chain combines TRBV7-2 with TRBJ1-1, with 10 bases that match TRBD1. The J segment lost 5 bases and the V segment lost 6 bases, leaving 3 bases of the junction unmatched. Germline-derived CDR1 and CDR2 are SGHTA and FQGNSA. There are 13 residues in the CDR3. DNA of the CDR3: TGTGCCAGCAGTAGACAGGGGGCGACTGAAGCTTTCTTT. It encodes CASSRQGATEAFF.

V gene TRBV9 combines with J gene TRBJ1-4, with D maybe TRBD1 (6 bases). V lost 5 bases and J 4 bases, leaving 12 bases between the germline ends. The V gene's germline CDR1 is SGDLS and CDR2 YYNGEE. The CDR3 runs 14 residues. The chain's CDR3 is CASSQGQNNEKLFF. CDR3 DNA sequence: TGTGCCAGCAGTCAAGGACAGAATAATGAAAAACTGTTTTTT. Filled out from reference TRBV9 and TRBJ1-4, the complete variable domain reads DSGVTQTPKHLITATGQRVTLRCSPRSGDLSVYWYQQSLDQGLQFLIQYYNGEERAKGNILERFSAQQFPDLHSELNLSSLELGDSALYFCASSQGQNNEKLFFGSGTQLSVL.

The table lists this clone with a few counts. The J gene is TRBJ1-2, the V gene TRBV6-1; maybe TRBD1 (6 bases). The germline V and J ends were trimmed by 2 bases and 5 bases, with 15 bases remaining between them. This CDR3 spans 15 amino acids. CDR1 is MNHNS and CDR2 is SASEGT in the germline V gene. The CDR3: CASSELWGPSYGYTF. CDR3 nucleotides: TGTGCCAGCAGTGAACTTTGGGGGCCCTCATATGGCTACACCTTC.

The chain is built from TRBV4-2 and TRBJ2-7, with 8 bases lining up with TRBD2. There are 16 residues in the CDR3. Germline trimming cut 3 bases from V and 5 bases from J; bases unmatched to any gene: 12. The germline V gene has CDR1 LGHNA and CDR2 YNFKEQ. The CDR3 DNA reads TGTGCCAGCAGCCACGGGAGGGGAGCTGGTCGCGACGAGCAGTACTTC. This sequence encodes CASSHGRGAGRDEQYF.

The chain carries TRBV7-2 and TRBJ1-5; weak D call: TRBD1 (6 bases). Trimming pared 2 bases from V and 1 base from J, leaving 9 bases between. Germline loops: CDR1 SGHTA, CDR2 FQGNSA. This CDR3 is 15 amino acids long. The CDR3 spells CASSLLGHSNQPQHF. The CDR3 nucleotides are TGTGCCAGCAGCTTACTGGGACACAGCAATCAGCCCCAGCATTTT. Variable domain in full (rest from reference TRBV7-2 and TRBJ1-5): GAGVSQSPSNKVTEKGKDVELRCDPISGHTALYWYRQSLGQGLEFLIYFQGNSAPDKSGLPSDRFSAERTGGSVSTLTIQRTQQEDSAVYLCASSLLGHSNQPQHFGDGTRLSIL.